These 22 T cell receptor beta chains share one sample of origin, sequenced in a study of identical twins. From the 5' RACE reads, TCRdb called clonotypes with MiXCR, one entry per CDR3 protein. The repertoire holds over 550,000 distinct CDR3 sequences, with just over 7% as singletons. The sample also formed part of further work on yellow fever vaccine responses in identical twins.

Sequencing was carried out using PBMCs. These receptors all come from a woman between 18 and 30 years old in good health.

The V and J genes are TRBV13 and TRBJ2-7, with 7 bases lining up with TRBD1. The germline V gene encodes CDR1 PRHDT and CDR2 FYEKMQ (reference sequence). Losses at the gene ends were 4 bases for V and 1 base for J; bases not matched to a gene: 13. The CDR3 length is 17 residues. CDR3 bases: TGTGCCAGCAGCTACTCCCTGACAGGGCAGCCATCCTACGAGCAGTACTTC. Encoded protein: CASSYSLTGQPSYEQYF.

The rearrangement uses TRBV7-8 and TRBJ1-4, with TRBD1 as a possible D gene (5 bases). V was trimmed by 0 bases and J by 5 bases, leaving 10 bases between them. The CDR3 has 15 residues. Germline loops: CDR1 SGHVS, CDR2 FQNEAQ. DNA for the CDR3: TGTGCCAGCAGCTTAGCCGGGACCAGCAATGAAAAACTGTTTTTT. Protein sequence: CASSLAGTSNEKLFF.

This clonotype was seen at least ten times. V gene TRBV5-1 combines with J gene TRBJ1-6, with a possible D match to TRBD1 (5 bases). Germline CDR1 is SGHRS and CDR2 is YFSETQ. V shed 4 bases and J shed 5 bases, with 13 bases lying between them. The CDR3 has 15 amino acids. The CDR3 loop reads CASSPRDPDNSPLHF. CDR3 bases: TGCGCCAGCAGCCCGCGGGACCCGGATAATTCACCCCTCCACTTT.

V usage is TRBV15 and J usage is TRBJ2-1, with D hard to call. The V end lost 0 bases, the J end lost 6 bases, and 12 bases lay between the germline ends. Germline V CDR1 and CDR2: LNHNV, YYDKDF (reference sequence). This CDR3 has 15 residues. CDR3 nucleotide sequence: TGTGCCACCAGCAGAGATCTGCTAGTTGGCAATGAGCAGTTCTTC. Its translation: CATSRDLLVGNEQFF.

This clonotype has a handful of counts. For the CDR3, the DNA is TGCGCCAGCAGCTTGGAGGCACGGGGGGTCAATTCACCCCTCCACTTT. It encodes CASSLEARGVNSPLHF. The rearrangement uses TRBV5-1 and TRBJ1-6, with D tentatively TRBD1 (5 bases). From germline, CDR1 is SGHRS and CDR2 YFSETQ. The CDR3 has 16 amino acids. V dropped 0 bases and J dropped 7 bases, with 14 bases sitting between them.

This clonotype has ten or more counts. This chain connects TRBV24-1 to TRBJ1-2, with 8 nucleotides matching TRBD1. Germline lookup yields CDR1 KGHDR and CDR2 SFDVKD. Trimming removed 7 bases from V and 9 bases from J; junction bases left unmatched: 3. The CDR3 sequence is 11 residues long. CDR3 coding DNA: TGTGCCACCAGCCGGGACAGGAGCTACACCTTC. Protein sequence: CATSRDRSYTF.

Ten or more counts support this clonotype. The chain has TRBV28 and TRBJ1-1; a possible D gene is TRBD1 (6 bases). V lost 4 bases to trimming and J lost 0 bases, with 15 bases between them. Germline loops: CDR1 MDHEN, CDR2 SYDVKM. The length of the CDR3 is 16 residues. CDR3 amino acids: CASSSLTGNLNTEAFF. CDR3 nucleotides: TGTGCCAGCAGTTCCCTGACAGGAAATCTGAACACTGAAGCTTTCTTT.

This clonotype was observed at least ten times. The chain employs TRBV20-1 and TRBJ2-3; 12 bases fit TRBD2. The J segment lost 2 bases and the V segment lost 5 bases, leaving 5 bases of the junction unmatched. The V gene's germline CDR1 is DFQATT and CDR2 SNEGSKA (reference sequence). The CDR3 spans 15 residues. This chain's CDR3 is CSAPRLAGVTDTQYF. In DNA, the CDR3 is TGCAGTGCTCCCCGACTAGCGGGGGTCACAGATACGCAGTATTTT.

The sample holds a few counts of this clonotype. CDR3 coding DNA: TGTGCCAGCAGCCCACGTGGGGGGGCGAGTAGGAGCAATCAGCCCCAGCATTTT. It specifies CASSPRGGASRSNQPQHF. The chain has TRBV3-1 and TRBJ1-5; TRBD1 is a possible D gene (6 bases). Trimming removed 4 bases from V and 1 base from J, with 20 bases in between. Per germline, CDR1 LGHDT and CDR2 YNNKEL (reference sequence). The CDR3 consists of 18 residues.

This clonotype was observed a handful of times. The junction shows a germline mismatch at one end, possibly a read error. The chain uses TRBV5-1 and TRBJ2-2; perhaps TRBD1 as D (6 bases). CDR1 and CDR2 (germline): SGHRS, YFSETQ. The CDR3 is 16 residues long. CDR3 nucleotides: TGCGCCAGCAGACAGACTCCGGACAGCAACACCGGGGACCTGTTTTTT. Translation gives CASRQTPDSNTGDLFF. Using reference TRBV5-1 and TRBJ2-2 for the parts outside the CDR3, the full variable domain is KAGVTQTPRYLIKTRGQQVTLSCSPISGHRSVSWYQQTPGQGLQFLFEYFSETQRNKGNFPGRFSGRQFSNSRSEMNVSTLELGDSALYLCASRQTPDSNTGDLFFGEGSRLTVL.

This clonotype has more than one count but fewer than ten. Here the CDR3 DNA reads TGTGCCAGCAGCCCCGGGAAACCGGGGACAGATACGCAGTATTTT. As protein: CASSPGKPGTDTQYF. V is TRBV11-3 and J is TRBJ2-3; a possible D gene is TRBD2 (5 bases). Germline V lookup: CDR1 SGHNT, CDR2 YENEEA. This CDR3 has 15 residues. With 5 bases removed from V and 3 bases from J, the gap between germline ends came to 15 bases.

This clonotype was seen more than once but under ten times. The chain couples TRBV5-1 to TRBJ2-2; TRBD1 matches at 11 bases. The CDR3 contains 17 residues. The junction had 7 bases not matched to a gene; V was cut back by 0 bases and J by 6 bases. The germline gives CDR1 SGHRS, CDR2 YFSETQ. DNA of the CDR3: TGCGCCAGCAGCTTGGATGGACAGGGGGCGAGGTCCGGGGAGCTGTTTTTT. The encoded protein is CASSLDGQGARSGELFF.

This clonotype was observed many times. The chain uses TRBV6-1 and TRBJ2-4; 8 nucleotides match TRBD1. The CDR3 length is 16 residues. In germline, CDR1 is MNHNS, CDR2 SASEGT. V lost 4 bases to trimming and J lost 2 bases; unmatched junction nucleotides: 7. CDR3 protein: CASSGTGSVSKNIQYF. CDR3 DNA sequence: TGTGCCAGCAGTGGGACAGGGTCGGTTTCCAAAAACATTCAGTACTTC.

V and J are TRBV6-1 and TRBJ1-1; D ambiguous. Germline-derived CDR1 and CDR2 are MNHNS and SASEGT. CDR3 length: 13 amino acids. V was shortened by 5 bases and J by 0 bases, with 7 bases between the two germline ends. CDR3 sequence (DNA): TGTGCCAGCAGTCGCGTGGTGAACACTGAAGCTTTCTTT. It specifies CASSRVVNTEAFF.

This clonotype was seen a few times. The V and J genes are TRBV7-9 and TRBJ2-3; 11 nucleotides align to TRBD2. The CDR3 has 16 residues. The germline V gene has CDR1 SEHNR and CDR2 FQNEAQ (reference sequence). Trimming took 4 bases from V and 5 from J; bases not matched to a gene: 8. CDR3 bases: TGTGCCAGCAGCTCGATACTAGCGGGAGCAATAGATACGCAGTATTTT. It yields the protein CASSSILAGAIDTQYF.

In its sample, this clonotype was seen many times. This chain's CDR3 is CASSFMTSGNTDTQYF. The CDR3 DNA sequence: TGTGCCAGCAGCTTTATGACTAGCGGGAACACAGATACGCAGTATTTT. The chain couples TRBV11-2 to TRBJ2-3, with 11 nucleotides matching TRBD2. Per germline, CDR1 SGHAT and CDR2 FQNNGV. The V segment lost 3 bases and the J segment 2 bases; nucleotides outside the gene matches: 4. This CDR3 has 16 amino acids.

This sequence joins TRBV25-1 and TRBJ2-1, with 14 nucleotides matching TRBD2. Germline values: CDR1 MGHDK, CDR2 SYGVNS. CDR3 length: 15 amino acids. Trimming removed 7 bases from V and 7 bases from J; junction bases left unmatched: 6. CDR3 loop: CASILGTSGSNEQFF. The CDR3 coding sequence is TGTGCCAGCATTTTAGGGACTAGCGGGAGTAATGAGCAGTTCTTC.

The chain has TRBV3-1 and TRBJ2-1; maybe TRBD2 (6 bases). Germline V gene lookup returns CDR1 LGHDT and CDR2 YNNKEL (reference sequence). Trimming pared 5 bases from V and 5 bases from J, leaving 10 bases between. The CDR3 runs to 13 residues. CDR3 sequence: CASSGGSHNEQFF. The CDR3, as DNA: TGTGCCAGCAGCGGGGGGTCCCACAATGAGCAGTTCTTC.

V and J are TRBV28 and TRBJ1-2; 10 positions agree with TRBD1. Germline V lookup: CDR1 MDHEN, CDR2 SYDVKM. CDR3 size: 14 residues. V lost 2 bases and J lost 6; bases outside the gene matches: 3. CDR3 sequence (DNA): TGTGCCAGCAGTTTAAGACAGGGGGCTAATGGCTACACCTTC. Translating it yields CASSLRQGANGYTF.

This clonotype was recorded a few times. The chain couples TRBV7-8 to TRBJ2-7, with 9 bases that match TRBD2. The CDR3 runs 16 residues. CDR1 is SGHVS, CDR2 FQNEAQ, per germline. J lost 2 bases, V lost 1 base, and 6 bases had no gene match. The CDR3 DNA is TGTGCCAGCAGCTTAGAGCCGGTAGCGGGGGCCTACGAGCAGTACTTC. Its protein is CASSLEPVAGAYEQYF.

There are many counts of this clonotype. This sequence joins TRBV5-1 and TRBJ2-1, with 12 bases fitting TRBD2. Germline-derived CDR1 and CDR2 are SGHRS and YFSETQ. The V segment lost 2 bases and the J segment 3 bases; nucleotides outside the gene matches: 9. This CDR3 region has 18 residues. The CDR3 loop is CASSLPLAGGRDYNEQFF. Here the CDR3 DNA reads TGCGCCAGCAGCTTACCCCTAGCGGGAGGGAGGGACTACAATGAGCAGTTCTTC.

The chain couples TRBV20-1 to TRBJ1-2; weak D call: TRBD1 (5 bases). The CDR3 is 14 amino acids. With 2 bases removed from V and 2 bases from J, the gap between germline ends came to 12 bases. Germline CDR1 reads DFQATT; CDR2 reads SNEGSKA (reference sequence). The DNA of the CDR3 is TGCAGTGCTAGATCGGGGGAGGGAAACTATGGCTACACCTTC. Translating gives CSARSGEGNYGYTF.